This T cell receptor beta chain was captured by sequencing in a study of PD-1 blockade in classical Hodgkin lymphoma. Indicated time point: cycle 4 day 1 (C4D1), after 5 to 7 weeks of nivolumab. Every patient was affected by relapse after autologous stem cell transplantation, while exposure to brentuximab vedotin was not uniform. Purification of CD4+ T cells from thawed PBMCs was performed via magnetic negative selection. Clones were sequenced by immunoSEQ multiplex PCR, and TCRdb holds only the in-frame ones, with some missing. The table lists over 10,000 clones, roughly 80% of them singletons. The V gene's germline CDR1 is SGHVS and CDR2 FQNEAQ. The CDR3 length is 13 residues. Unmatched junction bases numbered 11, after V lost 5 bases and J lost 11 bases.

This TCR was sampled from a human donor with classical Hodgkin lymphoma. The genes are TRBV7-8 and TRBJ1-1; TRBD1 matches at 7 bases. Sample: CD4+ T cells from blood, taken before the fourth cycle of nivolumab. The CDR3 here is CASSTRTGWEAFF. In DNA form, the CDR3 reads TGTGCCAGCAGCACCCGGACAGGCTGGGAGGCTTTCTTT. The variable domain in full, with the rest retrieved from reference TRBV7-8 and TRBJ1-1, is GAGVSQSPRYKVAKRGQDVALRCDPISGHVSLFWYQQALGQGPEFLTYFQNEAQLDKSGLPSDRFFAERPEGSVSTLKIQRTQQEDSAVYLCASSTRTGWEAFFGQGTRLTVV.